Below, 5 T cell receptor beta chains from the same sample are listed, as sequenced in a study of cytomegalovirus exposure and HLA in healthy donors. PCR involved 60 Vbeta and 13 Jbeta primers. The repertoire was sequenced with immunoSEQ multiplex PCR; TCRdb's copy has only in-frame clones and lacks some. The sample includes fewer than 200,000 clones, more than 70% of them seen just once. The sample was PBMCs. The receptor set was obtained from a male donor in good health and CMV-seronegative.

In its sample, this clone was seen once. Other DNA variants within this sample encode the same CDR3. The chain uses TRBV30 and TRBJ2-3; D possibly corresponds to TRBD1 (6 bases). Trimming shortened V by 0 bases and J by 1 base, and 8 bases separated the two germline ends. There are 14 residues in the CDR3. Germline-derived CDR1 and CDR2 are GTSNPN and SVGIG (reference sequence). As DNA, the CDR3 is TGTGCCTGGAGTGTACAGGGCGGCACAGATACGCAGTATTTT. Translation: CAWSVQGGTDTQYF. The whole variable domain, filled in from reference TRBV30 and TRBJ2-3, reads SQTIHQWPATLVQPVGSPLSLECTVEGTSNPNLYWYRQAAGRGLQLLFYSVGIGQISSEVPQNLSASRPQDRQFILSSKKLLLSDSGFYLCAWSVQGGTDTQYFGPGTRLTVL.

The chain carries TRBV7-3 and TRBJ1-2, with D possibly TRBD1 on 6 matching bases. V lost 4 bases to trimming and J lost 6 bases, with 12 bases between them. Germline V gives CDR1 SGHTA, CDR2 FQGTGA. This CDR3 has 13 residues. The CDR3 bases are TGTGCCAGCAGCTCTACAGGGTACGATGGCTACACCTTC. Encoded protein: CASSSTGYDGYTF.

The chain employs TRBV10-3 and TRBJ2-3, with a tentative D call TRBD2 (5 bases). This CDR3 has 14 residues. V was shortened by 4 bases and J by 3 bases, with 11 bases between the two germline ends. Looked up from germline, CDR1 is ENHRY and CDR2 is SYGVKD. CDR3 loop: CAISADSATDTQYF. For the CDR3, the DNA is TGTGCCATCAGTGCCGATAGCGCGACAGATACGCAGTATTTT.

A note on this clone: One end of the junction varies from germline; a read error may be responsible. This rearrangement joins TRBV7-9 to TRBJ1-2; 8 nucleotides agree with TRBD1. The CDR3 has 15 amino acids. Looked up from germline, CDR1 is SEHNR and CDR2 is FQNEAQ (reference sequence). CDR3: CSSSFGQGVNYGYTF. The CDR3 nucleotides read TGTTCCAGCAGCTTCGGACAGGGAGTCAACTATGGCTACACCTTC.

V usage is TRBV14 and J usage is TRBJ1-1; the D is unclear. Germline loops: CDR1 SGHDN, CDR2 FVKESK. CDR3 length: 14 residues. Trimming took 0 bases from V and 4 from J, leaving 9 bases between them. The CDR3 loop reads CASSQDLGSTEAFF. DNA of the CDR3: TGTGCCAGCAGCCAAGATCTGGGGAGCACTGAAGCTTTCTTT.